This TCR beta chain derives from a study of prognosis after radiotherapy for stage I lung cancer. Trimming cost V 7 bases and J 8 bases, with 12 bases left between them. The length of the CDR3 is 12 residues. CDR1 and CDR2 (germline): MNHEY, SVGEGT. Two-round multiplex PCR amplified TCR beta CDR3 from genomic DNA. Primers (each specific to one TRBV or TRBJ gene) were used in first-round PCR. Second-round PCR relied on universal primers. TCRdb recomputed calls from the multiplex PCR reads with MiXCR, one row per CDR3 protein. The sample includes about 15,000 distinct CDR3 sequences, roughly 31% of them seen just once.

The chain links TRBV6-2 or TRBV6-3 to TRBJ2-1; D possibly matches TRBD1 or TRBD2 (5 bases each). Source: PBMCs, taken before or after stereotactic body radiation therapy (not recorded which). This clonotype was sampled from a donor over 45 with non-small cell lung cancer. The CDR3 DNA sequence: TGTGCCAGCATCACCGTGGGACATGAGCAGTTCTTC. Protein product: CASITVGHEQFF.